This TCR beta chain derives from a study of cytomegalovirus exposure and HLA in healthy donors. Background on the study: HLA-typed donors were the source of roughly 80 million unique TCRs held in an early data release.

On this clone: Its antigen is not known.

Broader study findings: Certain indistinguishable V segments, among them TRBV6-2 and TRBV6-3, were excluded.

This CDR3 region has 16 residues. V lost 2 bases and J lost 7, with 15 bases in between. Germline V gives CDR1 MGHRA, CDR2 YSYEKL. The PCR contained 60 Vbeta and 13 Jbeta primers. Using immunoSEQ multiplex PCR, the repertoire was profiled, and TCRdb retains in-frame clones only, with some absent. In the table there are 150,000 to 200,000 clones, around 81% of which are singletons. The sequenced material came from PBMCs. The chain uses TRBV4-1 and TRBJ1-6; D is ambiguous. The TCR was taken from a woman younger than 35 in good health and CMV-seropositive. CDR3 nucleotide sequence: TGCGCCAGCAGCCAAAAGCCCCCCGAGCCAAATTCACCCCTCCACTTT. The encoded protein is CASSQKPPEPNSPLHF.